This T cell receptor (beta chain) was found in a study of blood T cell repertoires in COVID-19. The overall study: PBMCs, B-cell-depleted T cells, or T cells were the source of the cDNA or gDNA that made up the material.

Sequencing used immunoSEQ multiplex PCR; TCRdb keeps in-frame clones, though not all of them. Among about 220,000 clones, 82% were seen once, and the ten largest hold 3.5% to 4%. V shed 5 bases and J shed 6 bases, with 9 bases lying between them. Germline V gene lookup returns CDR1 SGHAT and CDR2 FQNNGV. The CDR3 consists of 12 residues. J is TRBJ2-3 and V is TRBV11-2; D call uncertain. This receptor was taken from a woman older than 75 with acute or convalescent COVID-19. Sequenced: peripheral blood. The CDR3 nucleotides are TGTGCCAGCAGCAAGACTGGGGATACGCAGTATTTT. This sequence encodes CASSKTGDTQYF.